This entry lists 2 T cell receptor beta chains sequenced from one sample in a study of shared clonotypes between healthy human individuals. Here immunoSEQ multiplex PCR was the method, and the copy in TCRdb shows in-frame clones only, minus some. The sample comprises some 1 million clones, about 74% of which are singletons, and roughly 1.5% rests with the top ten. Sequencing was carried out using memory CD4+ T cells sorted from blood. The subset here: CD45RA-negative fraction. The receptors stem from a man between 18 and 35 years old in good health.

There are a few counts of this clone. The chain has TRBV30 and TRBJ1-6; D gene uncertain. Looked up from germline, CDR1 is GTSNPN and CDR2 is SVGIG (reference sequence). Deletions cut 2 bases from V and 4 bases from J, with 6 bases between. The CDR3 length is 13 residues. CDR3 coding DNA: TGTGCCTGGAGTAACCGGTATAATTCACCCCTCCACTTT. As protein: CAWSNRYNSPLHF.

At least ten counts were recorded for this clone. V gene TRBV5-1 combines with J gene TRBJ2-7, with a possible D match to TRBD1 (6 bases). Germline CDR1 and CDR2: SGHRS and YFSETQ. The CDR3 runs to 13 residues. The V gene lost 5 bases and the J gene lost 3 bases, with 12 bases spanning the gap. The CDR3, as DNA: TGCGCCAGCAGACCGACAGGAAACTACGAGCAGTACTTC. Translated, it gives CASRPTGNYEQYF.